The 32 T cell receptor beta chains reported below all come from one sample, sequenced in a study of shared clonotypes between healthy human individuals. Positive CCR7 selection of CD45RO-negative cells yielded the naive CD8 cells, and terminally differentiated effector memory CD45RA+ cells were excluded. This table comes from immunoSEQ multiplex PCR, and its TCRdb copy is limited to in-frame clones, with some not included. The sample carries more than 2 million clones, 85% to 95% recorded once. Sequencing was performed on naive CD8+ T cells sorted from blood. The receptors were gathered from a young man in good health.

The rearrangement uses TRBV2 and TRBJ2-1, with 9 positions matching TRBD2. With V trimmed by 8 bases and J by 0 bases, 5 bases remained unmatched. The CDR3 consists of 15 residues. Germline V lookup: CDR1 SNHLY, CDR2 FYNNEI. In nucleotides, the CDR3 is TGTGCCAGCGGGGTTAGCGGGAGCTCCTACAATGAGCAGTTCTTC. It is translated as CASGVSGSSYNEQFF. Full variable domain (remainder filled in from reference TRBV2 and TRBJ2-1): EPEVTQTPSHQVTQMGQEVILRCVPISNHLYFYWYRQILGQKVEFLVSFYNNEISEKSEIFDDQFSVERPDGSNFTLKIRSTKLEDSAMYFCASGVSGSSYNEQFFGPGTRLTVL.

This chain uses TRBV27 with TRBJ2-1; D remains ambiguous. CDR1 is MNHEY, CDR2 SMNVEV, per germline (reference sequence). V was cut by 2 bases and J by 4 bases, with 18 bases left in between. The CDR3 consists of 17 residues. DNA for the CDR3: TGTGCCAGCAGTTTAATCGGTGGCGCTCCCCCGTACAATGAGCAGTTCTTC. Protein: CASSLIGGAPPYNEQFF.

V and J are TRBV27 and TRBJ2-7; no definite D call. The V gene lost 2 bases and the J gene lost 0 bases, with 14 bases spanning the gap. The length of the CDR3 is 16 residues. Germline values: CDR1 MNHEY, CDR2 SMNVEV (reference sequence). The CDR3 nucleotides read TGTGCCAGCAGTTTAGGGTGGGGAACAACCTCCTACGAGCAGTACTTC. This codes for CASSLGWGTTSYEQYF.

The chain combines TRBV15 with TRBJ1-4; 7 bases are a match to TRBD1. CDR1 and CDR2 from the germline V gene are LNHNV and YYDKDF (reference sequence). Losses at the gene ends were 0 bases for V and 1 base for J; bases not matched to a gene: 14. The CDR3 runs to 20 residues. The CDR3 bases are TGTGCCACCAGCAGAGATCCCCCAACAGGGGTCGGGGTAACTAATGAAAAACTGTTTTTT. Translating it yields CATSRDPPTGVGVTNEKLFF.

The chain combines TRBV11-2 with TRBJ2-3, with 7 bases identical to TRBD2. The germline gives CDR1 SGHAT, CDR2 FQNNGV. J was trimmed by 0 bases and V by 3 bases; bases with no gene match: 9. This CDR3 has 17 residues. CDR3 amino acids: CASSFGLAETSTDTQYF. The CDR3 bases are TGTGCCAGCAGCTTCGGCCTAGCGGAGACTAGCACAGATACGCAGTATTTT.

Concerning this clone: The sample holds other DNA sequences that translate to the same CDR3. The chain uses TRBV5-1 and TRBJ2-7, with no clear D. The CDR3 runs 12 residues. Germline V gene sequence: CDR1 SGHRS, CDR2 YFSETQ. Deletions cut 2 bases from V and 3 bases from J, with 6 bases between. The CDR3 sequence: CASSLTDYEQYF. The CDR3 coding sequence is TGCGCCAGCAGCTTAACCGACTACGAGCAGTACTTC.

This sequence joins TRBV11-2 and TRBJ2-7, with 10 bases lining up with TRBD2. With 5 bases clipped from V and 1 base from J, the junction kept 2 bases outside the gene matches. The CDR3 length is 14 residues. Germline CDR1 reads SGHAT; CDR2 reads FQNNGV. As DNA, the CDR3 is TGTGCCAGCAGCGTAGCGGGGGGATCCTACGAGCAGTACTTC. Translating it yields CASSVAGGSYEQYF.

The V call is TRBV13, the J call TRBJ2-1; 9 positions match TRBD2. Germline V gene sequence: CDR1 PRHDT, CDR2 FYEKMQ (reference sequence). With V trimmed by 5 bases and J by 6 bases, 8 bases remained unmatched. The length of the CDR3 is 15 residues. CDR3 nucleotide sequence: TGTGCCAGCAGCGGACCGGCTAGCGGGGTCAATGAGCAGTTCTTC. As protein: CASSGPASGVNEQFF.

The V gene is TRBV7-9, the J gene TRBJ2-7; D perhaps matches TRBD1 (6 bases). This CDR3 is built from 15 residues. Trimming removed 2 bases from V and 7 bases from J, with 18 bases in between. Germline lookup yields CDR1 SEHNR and CDR2 FQNEAQ (reference sequence). The CDR3 is CASSLMDGTGTEQYF. In DNA, the CDR3 is TGTGCCAGCAGCTTAATGGACGGAACAGGGACGGAGCAGTACTTC. The variable domain in full, completed from reference TRBV7-9 and TRBJ2-7, reads DTGVSQNPRHKITKRGQNVTFRCDPISEHNRLYWYRQTLGQGPEFLTYFQNEAQLEKSRLLSDRFSAERPKGSFSTLEIQRTEQGDSAMYLCASSLMDGTGTEQYFGPGTRLTVT.

The chain combines TRBV6-1 with TRBJ2-7; the D is unclear. CDR1 and CDR2 from the germline V gene are MNHNS and SASEGT. V dropped 3 bases and J dropped 3 bases, with 12 bases sitting between them. This CDR3 spans 14 amino acids. CDR3 sequence reads: CASSDENWNYEQYF. The CDR3 region has the DNA TGTGCCAGCAGTGATGAAAACTGGAACTACGAGCAGTACTTC.

Points on this clone: Other nucleotide sequences in the sample specify the same CDR3. The chain carries TRBV30 and TRBJ2-5, with D perhaps TRBD1 (5 bases). With 0 bases removed from V and 2 bases from J, the gap between germline ends came to 10 bases. The CDR3 length is 14 residues. Germline V CDR1 and CDR2: GTSNPN, SVGIG (reference sequence). Here the CDR3 DNA reads TGTGCCTGGAGTGTAGGGGTGGGGCAAGAGACCCAGTACTTC. This codes for CAWSVGVGQETQYF.

This clone was detected only once. The CDR3: CASSSPGGEPQETQYF. The CDR3, as DNA: TGCGCCAGCAGCTCACCAGGCGGGGAACCTCAAGAGACCCAGTACTTC. The genes are TRBV5-1 and TRBJ2-5, with TRBD2 as a possible D gene (6 bases). The CDR3 extends over 16 amino acids. V was shortened by 3 bases and J by 2 bases, with 17 bases between the two germline ends. CDR1 is SGHRS, CDR2 YFSETQ, per germline. The full variable domain, its missing parts supplied by reference TRBV5-1 and TRBJ2-5, is KAGVTQTPRYLIKTRGQQVTLSCSPISGHRSVSWYQQTPGQGLQFLFEYFSETQRNKGNFPGRFSGRQFSNSRSEMNVSTLELGDSALYLCASSSPGGEPQETQYFGPGTRLLVL.

This chain links TRBV4-1 with TRBJ1-1, with 11 bases matching TRBD1. Trimming cost V 7 bases and J 3 bases; bases outside gene matches: 13. The CDR3 is 17 residues long. Germline lookup yields CDR1 MGHRA and CDR2 YSYEKL. The CDR3 bases are TGCGCCAGCACTACACAGTGGGACAGGGGGGCAGACACTGAAGCTTTCTTT. Its translation: CASTTQWDRGADTEAFF.

The rearrangement links TRBV5-6 to TRBJ2-3; D not resolved. Deletions cut 1 base from V and 0 bases from J, with 9 bases between. This CDR3 is 15 amino acids long. Germline V gene data show CDR1 as SGHDT and CDR2 as YYEEEE. For the CDR3, the DNA is TGTGCCAGCAGCTTGTGGCAGACCAGCACAGATACGCAGTATTTT. Translation gives CASSLWQTSTDTQYF.

The chain joins TRBV6-1 to TRBJ1-5; no definite D call. Trimming left V 2 bases short and J 4 bases short, with 12 bases between. Germline V gives CDR1 MNHNS, CDR2 SASEGT. The CDR3 covers 15 residues. The CDR3 sequence is CASSESREDNQPQHF. The CDR3 nucleotides are TGTGCCAGCAGTGAAAGTCGGGAAGATAATCAGCCCCAGCATTTT.

This chain joins TRBV7-9 and TRBJ2-3; 12 bases match TRBD2. There are 17 residues in the CDR3. The germline CDR1 and CDR2 sequences are SEHNR and FQNEAQ (reference sequence). The V gene end was trimmed by 6 bases and the J gene end by 2 bases; junction bases not matched to a gene: 9. The CDR3 DNA reads as TGTGCCAGCAGAATTGGCGGACTAGCGGGGATCACAGATACGCAGTATTTT. It specifies CASRIGGLAGITDTQYF.

The chain uses TRBV7-2 and TRBJ1-4; D gene unclear. There are 12 residues in the CDR3. From germline, CDR1 is SGHTA and CDR2 FQGNSA. V gave up 1 base and J gave up 10 bases, with 7 bases separating them. Written as DNA, the CDR3 is TGTGCCAGCAGCTTAGTCGCAGGAAAACTGTTTTTT. As protein: CASSLVAGKLFF.

This chain uses TRBV27 with TRBJ2-2; the match to TRBD1 covers 9 bases. V was clipped by 4 bases and J by 7 bases; unmatched bases: 4. Germline CDR1 MNHEY, CDR2 SMNVEV (reference sequence). The CDR3 is 14 amino acids. CDR3: CASSSGTGIGELFF. The CDR3, as DNA: TGTGCCAGCAGTTCCGGGACAGGGATCGGGGAGCTGTTTTTT.

The CDR3 region has the DNA TGTGCCAGCAGCTCCCCGACAGGGAAGGGCTACACCTTC. This codes for CASSSPTGKGYTF. The gene calls are TRBV13 and TRBJ1-2; 7 bases line up with TRBD1. After removal of 4 bases from V and 8 bases from J, the junction contained 7 bases not matched to a gene. CDR3 length: 13 residues. Germline V lookup: CDR1 PRHDT, CDR2 FYEKMQ (reference sequence).

V usage is TRBV27 and J usage is TRBJ1-1, with D tentatively TRBD1 (5 bases). The CDR3 loop spans 13 amino acids. Germline V lookup: CDR1 MNHEY, CDR2 SMNVEV (reference sequence). Trimming removed 5 bases from V and 4 bases from J, with 11 bases in between. The CDR3 sequence: CASSTDGATEAFF. Here the CDR3 DNA reads TGTGCCAGCAGTACAGACGGGGCCACTGAAGCTTTCTTT.

The rearrangement uses TRBV4-1 and TRBJ2-7; D remains unclear. Germline V lookup: CDR1 MGHRA, CDR2 YSYEKL. V gave up 0 bases and J gave up 7 bases, with 10 bases separating them. The CDR3 consists of 13 residues. The CDR3 protein is CASSQEQPVEQYF. The CDR3 DNA reads as TGCGCCAGCAGCCAAGAACAGCCTGTTGAGCAGTACTTC.

The rearrangement links TRBV13 to TRBJ2-2; perhaps TRBD2 as D (5 bases). Germline V gives CDR1 PRHDT, CDR2 FYEKMQ (reference sequence). The CDR3 loop spans 12 amino acids. Trimming took off 5 bases at V and 10 bases at J, with 11 bases between the two ends. The CDR3 DNA follows: TGTGCCAGCAGCCGGGGTTCGGAGGAGCTGTTTTTT. Protein product: CASSRGSEELFF.

The chain employs TRBV6-5 and TRBJ2-3; a weak D match, TRBD1 (5 bases). Germline V lookup: CDR1 MNHEY, CDR2 SVGAGI. The CDR3 covers 14 residues. Trimming took 2 bases from V and 4 from J, leaving 10 bases between them. CDR3 nucleotide sequence: TGTGCCAGCAGTTACGGGCAGGGTTCAGATACGCAGTATTTT. Residues: CASSYGQGSDTQYF.

This chain uses TRBV19 with TRBJ2-3; D gene uncertain. Germline V gene lookup returns CDR1 LNHDA and CDR2 SQIVND (reference sequence). This CDR3 comprises 14 residues. V was pared by 2 bases and J by 4 bases, with 10 bases between. CDR3 bases: TGTGCCAGTAGTATAATCGACGGTTCAGATACGCAGTATTTT. This encodes CASSIIDGSDTQYF. Complete variable domain (other parts from reference TRBV19 and TRBJ2-3): DGGITQSPKYLFRKEGQNVTLSCEQNLNHDAMYWYRQDPGQGLRLIYYSQIVNDFQKGDIAEGYSVSREKKESFPLTVTSAQKNPTAFYLCASSIIDGSDTQYFGPGTRLTVL.

This clone turned up a few times. The CDR3 DNA follows: TGTGCCAGCAACTCGTTCTCTGGAAACACCATATATTTT. Amino acids: CASNSFSGNTIYF. The chain joins TRBV6-1 to TRBJ1-3; D is uncertain. The CDR3 is 13 amino acids. Germline CDR1 is MNHNS and CDR2 is SASEGT. Trimming stripped 7 bases from V and 0 bases from J, with 7 bases between.

The chain combines TRBV6-1 with TRBJ2-7; the D call may be TRBD1 or TRBD2 (5 bases each). The V gene's germline CDR1 is MNHNS and CDR2 SASEGT. The CDR3 is 14 amino acids. V shed 1 base and J shed 2 bases, with 9 bases lying between them. The CDR3 protein is CASSEEGTTYEQYF. The CDR3 coding sequence is TGTGCCAGCAGTGAAGAGGGGACGACCTACGAGCAGTACTTC.

This rearrangement joins TRBV12-5 to TRBJ2-7; 7 bases fit TRBD2. With 0 bases clipped from V and 5 bases from J, the junction kept 7 bases outside the gene matches. CDR1 is LGHNT and CDR2 is FRNRAP in the germline V gene. The length of the CDR3 is 15 residues. Here the CDR3 DNA reads TGTGCTAGTGGTTTGGTGAGCGGGATTTCCAACGAGCAGTACTTC. This translates into CASGLVSGISNEQYF.

The chain employs TRBV4-1 and TRBJ2-7; D is ambiguous. With 0 bases removed from V and 6 bases from J, the gap between germline ends came to 9 bases. Germline CDR1 MGHRA, CDR2 YSYEKL. The CDR3 runs to 13 residues. This CDR3 reads CASSQDRPSEQYF. The CDR3 DNA follows: TGCGCCAGCAGCCAAGATCGCCCCAGCGAGCAGTACTTC.

The chain has TRBV7-9 and TRBJ1-2; D is unclear. The germline V gene has CDR1 SEHNR and CDR2 FQNEAQ (reference sequence). The ends were cut back, 5 bases at V and 2 bases at J, with 15 bases in the middle. The CDR3 length is 15 residues. CDR3 amino acids: CASSPVLTSNYGYTF. The CDR3 DNA follows: TGTGCCAGCAGCCCCGTACTGACCAGCAACTATGGCTACACCTTC.

Note on this clone: Additional DNA sequences in this sample encode the identical CDR3. V is TRBV5-4 and J is TRBJ2-7; 11 bases fit TRBD1. V shed 3 bases and J 4 bases; nucleotides not matched to a gene: 6. This CDR3 is 15 amino acids long. Germline CDR1 SGHNT, CDR2 YYREEE (reference sequence). In DNA, the CDR3 is TGTGCCAGCAGCTCCAGGACAGGGGGCCTTTACGAGCAGTACTTC. Protein: CASSSRTGGLYEQYF.

The rearrangement links TRBV30 to TRBJ2-3, with a tentative D call TRBD1 (5 bases). From germline, CDR1 is GTSNPN and CDR2 SVGIG (reference sequence). The V and J ends lost 0 bases and 3 bases respectively, with 10 bases between them. The CDR3 is 14 residues long. The CDR3 DNA sequence: TGTGCCTGGAGTGTAATTGGGGCGACAGATACGCAGTATTTT. It encodes CAWSVIGATDTQYF.

V and J are TRBV5-4 and TRBJ1-2; TRBD1 might be the D (5 bases). Trimming took off 10 bases at V and 1 base at J, with 11 bases between the two ends. Germline values: CDR1 SGHNT, CDR2 YYREEE (reference sequence). The CDR3 has 12 residues. DNA of the CDR3: TGTGCCGGCCGGGACGGTAACTATGGCTACACCTTC. Protein: CAGRDGNYGYTF.